This T cell receptor (beta chain) was documented in a study of cytomegalovirus exposure and HLA in healthy donors. Study-level results: An apparent linkage of common viral pathogens to several of the most significant clusters emerged in a later analysis. A prior analysis recorded that most TCR beta V segments were productive about 87% or about 30% of the time.

This clone has only one observation. Its antigen is currently unknown. The length of the CDR3 is 11 residues. V dropped 3 bases and J dropped 6; count of bases not matched to a gene: 1. Germline V gives CDR1 DFQATT, CDR2 SNEGSKA (reference sequence). PCR involved 60 Vbeta and 13 Jbeta primers. The repertoire was sequenced with immunoSEQ multiplex PCR; TCRdb's copy has only in-frame clones and lacks some. The table lists more than 150,000 clones, about 83% of them singletons, with approximately 5.4% in the top ten. The sequence derives from a woman aged 25 to 45 in good health and CMV-seropositive. Sample: PBMCs. V usage is TRBV20-1 and J usage is TRBJ1-1, with 7 bases fitting TRBD1. The chain's CDR3 is CSARGTAEAFF. The CDR3, as DNA: TGCAGTGCTAGGGGGACAGCTGAAGCTTTCTTT.